The next 16 T cell receptor beta chains were all read from a single sample in a study of identical twins. MiXCR, run by TCRdb on the 5' RACE reads, gives a single entry per CDR3 protein. The sample yields fewer than 650,000 distinct CDR3 sequences, approximately 9.6% seen once. These same data were also listed under a study on yellow fever vaccine responses in identical twins.

Input material: PBMCs. All receptors derive from a woman aged 18-29 years in good health.

The genes are TRBV3-1 and TRBJ2-1; 10 positions agree with TRBD2. The CDR3 contains 18 residues. V trimming: 4 bases; J trimming: 10 bases; junction bases outside the gene matches: 19. Germline V CDR1 and CDR2: LGHDT, YNNKEL (reference sequence). The CDR3 DNA reads TGTGCCAGCAGCCCCACCCGATCTCTAGCGGGAGTTCTTGGAGAGCAGTTCTTC. Protein: CASSPTRSLAGVLGEQFF.

In this sample, this clonotype turned up many times. The chain uses TRBV6-2 or TRBV6-3 and TRBJ2-3, with D perhaps TRBD1 (6 bases). V dropped 2 bases and J dropped 2 bases, with 8 bases sitting between them. From germline, CDR1 is MNHEY and CDR2 SVGEGT. This CDR3 has 14 residues. The CDR3 here is CASSYGQNTDTQYF. CDR3 bases: TGTGCCAGCAGTTACGGACAGAACACAGATACGCAGTATTTT.

This clonotype has at least ten counts. This chain connects TRBV29-1 to TRBJ2-3; D gene unclear. The CDR3 spans 13 residues. Trimming removed 2 bases from V and 0 bases from J, with 6 bases in between. Germline V lookup: CDR1 SQVTM, CDR2 ANQGSEA. CDR3 sequence (DNA): TGCAGCGTTGAACCCCGAAGCACAGATACGCAGTATTTT. This translates into CSVEPRSTDTQYF.

V and J are TRBV20-1 and TRBJ2-3; tentatively, D is TRBD1 (7 bases). CDR3 length: 16 residues. Looked up from germline, CDR1 is DFQATT and CDR2 is SNEGSKA (reference sequence). Trimming removed 0 bases at V and 3 bases at J, with 16 bases between. The CDR3 sequence: CSARDLEGAITDTQYF. The CDR3 DNA sequence: TGCAGTGCTAGAGATCTGGAGGGGGCAATAACAGATACGCAGTATTTT.

There are a few counts of this clonotype. This rearrangement joins TRBV5-1 to TRBJ2-7, with D possibly TRBD1 on 5 matching bases. CDR3 length equals 17 residues. CDR1 and CDR2 from the germline V gene are SGHRS and YFSETQ. Trimming shortened V by 0 bases and J by 11 bases, and 27 bases separated the two germline ends. CDR3: CASSLAPPGFLRTQEYF. CDR3 nucleotides: TGCGCCAGCAGCTTGGCACCACCAGGGTTCCTACGGACCCAAGAGTACTTC. The whole variable domain, remainder taken from reference TRBV5-1 and TRBJ2-7, is KAGVTQTPRYLIKTRGQQVTLSCSPISGHRSVSWYQQTPGQGLQFLFEYFSETQRNKGNFPGRFSGRQFSNSRSEMNVSTLELGDSALYLCASSLAPPGFLRTQEYFGPGTRLTVT.

The chain carries TRBV20-1 and TRBJ2-3, with 7 nucleotides matching TRBD2. J lost 1 base, V lost 3 bases, and 4 bases had no gene match. CDR3 length: 14 residues. The germline gives CDR1 DFQATT, CDR2 SNEGSKA (reference sequence). The CDR3 here is CSASGGSGTDTQYF. The CDR3 bases are TGCAGTGCTAGCGGCGGGAGCGGCACAGATACGCAGTATTTT.

This clonotype was counted a few times. V gene TRBV10-3 combines with J gene TRBJ1-5; perhaps TRBD1 as D (5 bases). The ends were cut back, 5 bases at V and 4 bases at J, with 9 bases in the middle. This CDR3 is 13 amino acids long. CDR1 is ENHRY, CDR2 SYGVKD, per germline. CDR3 nucleotides: TGTGCCATCAGTCGGGACGGAAATCAGCCCCAGCATTTT. This sequence encodes CAISRDGNQPQHF.

This clonotype has more than one count but fewer than ten. The chain uses TRBV14 and TRBJ1-1; D unresolved. The CDR3 is made up of 15 amino acids. From germline, CDR1 is SGHDN and CDR2 FVKESK. V was pared by 0 bases and J by 1 base, with 9 bases between. The CDR3 here is CASSQDRSGNTEAFF. CDR3 nucleotide sequence: TGTGCCAGCAGCCAAGATAGGTCAGGGAACACTGAAGCTTTCTTT. The variable domain in full, completed from reference TRBV14 and TRBJ1-1, reads EAGVTQFPSHSVIEKGQTVTLRCDPISGHDNLYWYRRVMGKEIKFLLHFVKESKQDESGMPNNRFLAERTGGTYSTLKVQPAELEDSGVYFCASSQDRSGNTEAFFGQGTRLTVV.

This clonotype has just a few counts. This chain connects TRBV6-6 to TRBJ1-1; D is unclear. CDR1 and CDR2 from the germline V gene are MNHNY and SVGAGI (reference sequence). This CDR3 region has 13 residues. With 0 bases removed from V and 8 bases from J, the gap between germline ends came to 10 bases. The CDR3 is CASSYSTYEEAFF. The CDR3 bases are TGTGCCAGCAGTTACTCGACATACGAGGAAGCTTTCTTT.

This chain joins TRBV7-2 and TRBJ2-1; D possibly matches TRBD1 or TRBD2 (5 bases each). This CDR3 is 15 amino acids long. CDR1 and CDR2 (germline): SGHTA, FQGNSA. V lost 4 bases, J lost 5 bases, and 15 bases lay in between. As DNA, the CDR3 is TGTGCCAGCAGCTCGGGACCCGCGAGTAACAATGAGCAGTTCTTC. Translation: CASSSGPASNNEQFF.

The gene calls are TRBV11-2 and TRBJ2-7, with 9 bases matching TRBD2. This CDR3 is built from 17 residues. With 2 bases clipped from V and 2 bases from J, the junction kept 10 bases outside the gene matches. Germline CDR1 reads SGHAT; CDR2 reads FQNNGV. The CDR3 region is CASSLISGGFLAYEQYF. Written as DNA, the CDR3 is TGTGCCAGCAGCTTAATTAGCGGGGGTTTCCTCGCCTACGAGCAGTACTTC.

This clonotype was seen only a few times. The V call is TRBV3-1, the J call TRBJ1-2; the D gene is possibly TRBD1 (6 bases). In germline, CDR1 is LGHDT, CDR2 YNNKEL (reference sequence). The V end lost 5 bases, the J end lost 8 bases, and 15 bases lay between the germline ends. The CDR3 runs to 13 residues. CDR3 DNA sequence: TGTGCCAGCAGCACTCATCCGGGGACAGGCTACACCTTC. It codes for CASSTHPGTGYTF. Based on the CDR3 plus reference TRBV3-1 and TRBJ1-2, the full variable domain is DTAVSQTPKYLVTQMGNDKSIKCEQNLGHDTMYWYKQDSKKFLKIMFSYNNKELIINETVPNRFSPKSPDKAHLNLHINSLELGDSAVYFCASSTHPGTGYTFGSGTRLTVV.

This clonotype appeared a few times. The V and J genes are TRBV20-1 and TRBJ2-5; possibly TRBD1 or TRBD2 for D (6 bases each). V was cut by 4 bases and J by 5 bases, with 14 bases left in between. Germline loops: CDR1 DFQATT, CDR2 SNEGSKA (reference sequence). CDR3 size: 13 residues. The CDR3 region is CSAKEGGGETQYF. Here the CDR3 DNA reads TGCAGTGCTAAGGAGGGGGGCGGGGAGACCCAGTACTTC.

In this sample, this clonotype turned up a few times. The chain links TRBV12-3 or TRBV12-4 to TRBJ2-5; 10 positions agree with TRBD2. The CDR3 is made up of 17 amino acids. V shed 0 bases and J 2 bases; nucleotides not matched to a gene: 6. The CDR3 DNA reads as TGTGCCAGCAGTTTAGCCCCTAGCGGGGGTACTCAAGAGACCCAGTACTTC. This sequence encodes CASSLAPSGGTQETQYF.

V and J are TRBV11-1 and TRBJ2-1, with 8 bases lining up with TRBD1. V shed 3 bases and J 6 bases; nucleotides not matched to a gene: 19. The germline CDR1 and CDR2 sequences are SGHAT and FQDESV (reference sequence). The CDR3 runs 19 residues. The CDR3 sequence is CASSFQGQGSLGSGNEQFF. The CDR3 nucleotides read TGTGCCAGCAGCTTCCAAGGACAGGGTTCGTTGGGGTCGGGCAATGAGCAGTTCTTC.

The J gene is TRBJ2-6, the V gene TRBV5-1, with 7 bases fitting TRBD1. This CDR3 region has 17 residues. The junction had 9 bases not matched to a gene; V was cut back by 2 bases and J by 4 bases. CDR1 is SGHRS, CDR2 YFSETQ, per germline. This CDR3 reads CASSFGEGARGANVLTF. In DNA, the CDR3 is TGCGCCAGCAGCTTCGGCGAGGGGGCGCGAGGGGCCAACGTCCTGACTTTC. Using reference TRBV5-1 and TRBJ2-6 for the parts outside the CDR3, the full variable domain is KAGVTQTPRYLIKTRGQQVTLSCSPISGHRSVSWYQQTPGQGLQFLFEYFSETQRNKGNFPGRFSGRQFSNSRSEMNVSTLELGDSALYLCASSFGEGARGANVLTFGAGSRLTVL.